This is a list of T cell receptor beta chains from one sample in a study of cytomegalovirus exposure and HLA in healthy donors. Sequencing used immunoSEQ multiplex PCR; TCRdb keeps in-frame clones, though not all of them. This sample has a few hundred thousand clones, with 70% to 90% found just once. Sequenced sample: PBMCs. Receptors originate from a man aged 25-45 years in good health and CMV-seronegative. Each CDR3 is given with its conserved first and last residue. Each record gives: V gene, J gene, D gene, clone size, CDR3 protein, CDR3 DNA. The D gene is left open where the match is weak. Only part of the rows carry a size: once, few, many, or a class if the clone is expanded.

V: TRBV7-8
J: TRBJ2-2
D: .
size: .
CDR3: CASSLGRSGELFF
DNA: TGTGCCAGCAGCTTAGGGAGGTCCGGGGAGCTGTTTTTT

V: TRBV5-1
J: TRBJ2-7
D: .
size: .
CDR3: CASSLAGVTHEQYF
DNA: TGCGCCAGCAGCTTGGCAGGGGTTACCCACGAGCAGTACTTC

V: TRBV12-5
J: TRBJ1-1
D: TRBD1
size: .
CDR3: CASGLGDWTGFTEAFF
DNA: TGTGCTAGTGGTTTGGGGGACTGGACAGGGTTCACTGAAGCTTTCTTT

V: TRBV13
J: TRBJ1-2
D: .
size: .
CDR3: CASSFLSSWRSNYGYTF
DNA: TGTGCCAGCAGCTTCCTCAGTTCCTGGCGGTCTAACTATGGCTACACCTTC

V: TRBV9
J: TRBJ2-7
D: TRBD2
size: once
CDR3: CASSPKETLAGAYEQYF
DNA: TGTGCCAGCAGCCCAAAGGAGACCCTAGCGGGGGCCTACGAGCAGTACTTC

V: TRBV4-1
J: TRBJ2-5
D: .
size: .
CDR3: CASSQEDQGRGETQYF
DNA: TGCGCCAGCAGCCAAGAGGATCAGGGGCGGGGGGAGACCCAGTACTTC

V: TRBV28
J: TRBJ1-2
D: TRBD1
size: .
CDR3: CASKQGSYTF
DNA: TGTGCCAGTAAACAGGGGAGCTACACCTTC

V: TRBV5-1
J: TRBJ2-3
D: .
size: .
CDR3: CASSWTLTDTQYF
DNA: TGCGCCAGCAGCTGGACTCTCACAGATACGCAGTATTTT

V: TRBV7-2
J: TRBJ1-5
D: TRBD1
size: .
CDR3: CASSQGGQGNQPQHF
DNA: TGTGCCAGCAGCCAAGGAGGACAGGGCAATCAGCCCCAGCATTTT

V: TRBV14
J: TRBJ1-2
D: .
size: .
CDR3: CASSQEGASYGYTF
DNA: TGTGCCAGCAGCCAAGAAGGAGCGAGCTATGGCTACACCTTC

V: TRBV7-9
J: TRBJ1-1
D: .
size: .
CDR3: CASSLGGNEAFF
DNA: TGTGCCAGCAGCTTAGGAGGGAATGAAGCTTTCTTT

V: TRBV11-2
J: TRBJ2-5
D: TRBD1
size: .
CDR3: CASSLLRGQVLETQYF
DNA: TGTGCCAGCAGCTTGTTGAGGGGACAGGTACTAGAGACCCAGTACTTC

V: TRBV2
J: TRBJ2-1
D: TRBD2
size: once
CDR3: CASSRGGLAGDEQFF
DNA: TGTGCCAGCAGTCGGGGGGGACTAGCGGGGGATGAGCAGTTCTTC

V: TRBV6-5
J: TRBJ1-1
D: .
size: few
CDR3: CASSPGQRNTEAFF
DNA: TGTGCCAGCAGCCCAGGACAAAGGAACACTGAAGCTTTCTTT

V: TRBV5-5
J: TRBJ1-2
D: .
size: .
CDR3: CASRIGTFNYGYTF
DNA: TGTGCCAGCAGAATCGGGACATTTAACTATGGCTACACCTTC

V: TRBV18
J: TRBJ1-5
D: .
size: .
CDR3: CASSSGLEQPQHF
DNA: TGTGCCAGCTCATCCGGACTCGAACAGCCCCAGCATTTT

V: TRBV7-2
J: TRBJ2-2
D: .
size: .
CDR3: CASRWTKETGELFF
DNA: TGTGCCAGCAGGTGGACTAAGGAAACCGGGGAGCTGTTTTTT

V: TRBV7-2
J: TRBJ2-1
D: TRBD2
size: .
CDR3: CASSFPGLADQVEFF
DNA: TGTGCCAGCAGCTTCCCGGGACTAGCGGACCAGGTGGAGTTCTTC

V: TRBV5-4
J: TRBJ2-2
D: TRBD1
size: .
CDR3: CASSSGTGNTGELFF
DNA: TGTGCCAGCAGCTCCGGGACAGGAAACACCGGGGAGCTGTTTTTT

V: TRBV18
J: TRBJ1-5
D: .
size: .
CDR3: CASSPGGAGQPQHF
DNA: TGTGCCAGCTCACCAGGGGGGGCAGGGCAGCCCCAGCATTTT

V: TRBV6-1
J: TRBJ1-2
D: TRBD1
size: once
CDR3: CASKPGQIMNYGYTF
DNA: TGTGCCAGCAAACCGGGACAGATTATGAACTATGGCTACACCTTC

V: TRBV6-1
J: TRBJ2-2
D: .
size: .
CDR3: CASSEGLGAGELFF
DNA: TGTGCCAGCAGTGAAGGGCTGGGAGCCGGGGAGCTGTTTTTT

V: TRBV19
J: TRBJ2-2
D: TRBD2
size: .
CDR3: CASNLAGTGELFF
DNA: TGTGCCAGTAACCTAGCGGGCACCGGGGAGCTGTTTTTT

V: TRBV9
J: TRBJ2-7
D: TRBD2
size: .
CDR3: CASSGTSGASEQYF
DNA: TGTGCCAGCAGCGGAACTAGCGGGGCTTCCGAGCAGTACTTC

V: TRBV7-8
J: TRBJ2-3
D: TRBD2
size: .
CDR3: CASSLTGTSGYTQYF
DNA: TGTGCCAGCAGCCTCACGGGGACTAGCGGCTATACGCAGTATTTT

V: TRBV9
J: TRBJ2-3
D: TRBD2
size: .
CDR3: CASRPYSGGSTDTQYF
DNA: TGTGCCAGCAGACCCTATAGCGGGGGGAGCACAGATACGCAGTATTTT

V: TRBV28
J: TRBJ2-6
D: .
size: .
CDR3: CASSPRGSGANVLTF
DNA: TGTGCCAGCAGCCCCAGGGGCTCTGGGGCCAACGTCCTGACTTTC

V: TRBV2
J: TRBJ2-4
D: TRBD1
size: once
CDR3: CAGRQGLAKNIQYF
DNA: TGTGCCGGCCGACAGGGATTAGCCAAAAACATTCAGTACTTC

V: TRBV6-1
J: TRBJ2-3
D: TRBD2
size: .
CDR3: CASSAPSGVTDTQYF
DNA: TGTGCCAGCAGTGCGCCTAGCGGGGTAACAGATACGCAGTATTTT

V: TRBV27
J: TRBJ2-5
D: .
size: .
CDR3: CASSFIGGQETQYF
DNA: TGTGCCAGCAGTTTCATCGGCGGACAAGAGACCCAGTACTTC

V: TRBV5-1
J: TRBJ2-2
D: .
size: few
CDR3: CASSLVQGDTGELFF
DNA: TGCGCCAGCAGCTTGGTACAGGGAGACACCGGGGAGCTGTTTTTT

V: TRBV7-8
J: TRBJ2-2
D: TRBD2
size: .
CDR3: CASSLVLQRGGLAGELFF
DNA: TGTGCCAGCAGCTTAGTTCTTCAGCGGGGGGGCCTCGCCGGGGAGCTGTTTTTT

V: TRBV7-2
J: TRBJ1-2
D: .
size: few
CDR3: CASSSIRGGYTF
DNA: TGTGCCAGCAGCTCTATTAGGGGTGGCTACACCTTC

V: TRBV5-6
J: TRBJ2-3
D: TRBD2
size: .
CDR3: CASSLGGGGSTQYF
DNA: TGTGCCAGCAGCTTGGGCGGGGGGGGGAGTACGCAGTATTTT

V: TRBV5-4
J: TRBJ1-3
D: TRBD1
size: .
CDR3: CASSPPETGPGNTIYF
DNA: TGTGCCAGCAGCCCTCCCGAGACAGGGCCTGGAAACACCATATATTTT

V: TRBV7-2
J: TRBJ2-5
D: TRBD2
size: few
CDR3: CASSFGEFLAGAGETQYF
DNA: TGTGCCAGCAGCTTCGGCGAATTCCTAGCGGGGGCGGGGGAGACCCAGTACTTC

V: TRBV6-1
J: TRBJ2-5
D: .
size: once
CDR3: CASSVRTQETQYF
DNA: TGTGCCAGCAGTGTCAGAACCCAAGAGACCCAGTACTTC

V: TRBV19
J: TRBJ2-7
D: TRBD1
size: .
CDR3: CASSMGQGNEQYF
DNA: TGTGCCAGTAGTATGGGACAGGGGAACGAGCAGTACTTC

V: TRBV7-9
J: TRBJ1-1
D: .
size: .
CDR3: CASSLEVPVSGLGTEAFF
DNA: TGTGCCAGCAGCTTAGAGGTCCCAGTGTCGGGTTTGGGCACTGAAGCTTTCTTT

V: TRBV7-8
J: TRBJ1-1
D: .
size: once
CDR3: CASSLFVRGMNTEAFF
DNA: TGTGCCAGCAGCTTATTTGTACGGGGGATGAACACTGAAGCTTTCTTT

V: TRBV28
J: TRBJ2-7
D: .
size: .
CDR3: CASSLGKGWRDYEQYF
DNA: TGTGCCAGCAGTTTGGGGAAGGGGTGGCGTGACTACGAGCAGTACTTC

V: TRBV10-3
J: TRBJ1-5
D: TRBD1
size: .
CDR3: CAIKGTADNQPQHF
DNA: TGTGCCATCAAAGGGACAGCAGACAATCAGCCCCAGCATTTT

V: TRBV2
J: TRBJ1-6
D: .
size: .
CDR3: CASRAPEVYNSPLHF
DNA: TGTGCCAGCAGGGCCCCCGAAGTATATAATTCACCCCTCCACTTT

V: TRBV4-2
J: TRBJ2-1
D: .
size: .
CDR3: CASSQDNSHNEQFF
DNA: TGTGCCAGCAGCCAAGATAACTCGCACAATGAGCAGTTCTTC

V: TRBV7-2
J: TRBJ2-1
D: .
size: .
CDR3: CASSYPWDTEQFF
DNA: TGTGCCAGCAGCTATCCTTGGGACACTGAGCAGTTCTTC

V: TRBV6-5
J: TRBJ2-3
D: .
size: .
CDR3: CASSRGTDTQYF
DNA: TGTGCCAGCAGCCGGGGCACAGATACGCAGTATTTT

V: TRBV18
J: TRBJ1-3
D: .
size: .
CDR3: CASPLRGAGNTIYF
DNA: TGTGCCAGCCCACTTCGCGGGGCTGGAAACACCATATATTTT

V: TRBV29-1
J: TRBJ2-2
D: TRBD1
size: .
CDR3: CSVSQGTGELFF
DNA: TGCAGCGTTTCACAGGGGACCGGGGAGCTGTTTTTT

V: TRBV5-6
J: TRBJ2-3
D: TRBD2
size: few
CDR3: CASSSGLAGATDTQYF
DNA: TGTGCCAGCAGCTCGGGACTAGCGGGGGCCACAGATACGCAGTATTTT

V: TRBV7-9
J: TRBJ2-2
D: .
size: .
CDR3: CASSLIRGTGELFF
DNA: TGTGCCAGCAGCTTAATAAGGGGCACCGGGGAGCTGTTTTTT

V: TRBV7-3
J: TRBJ1-5
D: TRBD1
size: .
CDR3: CASMLRDRGGYSNQPQHF
DNA: TGTGCCAGCATGCTCCGGGACAGGGGAGGGTATAGCAATCAGCCCCAGCATTTT

V: TRBV2
J: TRBJ2-3
D: TRBD1
size: few
CDR3: CASNPGQGANTQYF
DNA: TGTGCCAGCAACCCGGGACAGGGGGCAAATACGCAGTATTTT

V: TRBV9
J: TRBJ2-5
D: TRBD2
size: .
CDR3: CASSVVGTSPQETQYF
DNA: TGTGCCAGCAGCGTAGTCGGGACTAGCCCACAAGAGACCCAGTACTTC